Presented here are 17 T cell receptor beta chains from one specimen sequenced in a study of STAT5B mutations in CD4+ large granular lymphocyte leukemia. TCRdb's table, derived via immunoSEQ multiplex PCR, lists solely in-frame clones and lacks some. This sample has tens of thousands of clones; approximately 86% occur once, and the top ten carry about 2.8%. The sample taken for sequencing was CD4+ T cells from blood buffy coats. The receptor source for this set is a human donor in good health.

The gene calls are TRBV27 and TRBJ2-2; D uncertain. From germline, CDR1 is MNHEY and CDR2 SMNVEV (reference sequence). V was clipped by 4 bases and J by 1 base, with 4 bases between them. The CDR3 sequence is 13 residues long. CDR3 region: CASSSRNTGELFF. CDR3 coding DNA: TGTGCCAGCAGTTCCCGGAACACCGGGGAGCTGTTTTTT.

The chain has TRBV7-8 and TRBJ1-4; D is perhaps TRBD1 (5 bases). The germline V gene has CDR1 SGHVS and CDR2 FQNEAQ. Trimming took 1 base from V and 3 from J, leaving 6 bases between them. The CDR3 has 14 amino acids. CDR3 protein: CASSLGRANEKLFF. CDR3 nucleotide sequence: TGTGCCAGCAGCTTAGGCAGGGCTAATGAAAAACTGTTTTTT.

The gene calls are TRBV30 and TRBJ2-1; 8 bases map to TRBD2. This CDR3 is built from 12 residues. Trimming at V came to 2 bases and at J to 10 bases, leaving 4 bases not matched to a gene. Germline V gives CDR1 GTSNPN, CDR2 SVGIG (reference sequence). The CDR3, as DNA: TGTGCCTGGAGTCGGGAGGGCGGGGAGCAGTTCTTC. It codes for CAWSREGGEQFF.

The chain has TRBV7-2 and TRBJ2-7; perhaps TRBD2 as D (5 bases). Trimming cost V 1 base and J 4 bases, with 14 bases left between them. Germline CDR1 reads SGHTA; CDR2 reads FQGNSA. The CDR3 loop spans 15 amino acids. The CDR3 sequence: CASSLESGIGYEQYF. Here the CDR3 DNA reads TGTGCCAGCAGCTTAGAATCCGGGATCGGGTACGAGCAGTACTTC.

The chain is built from TRBV11-2 and TRBJ2-2, with TRBD2 matching 7 bases. The germline CDR1 and CDR2 sequences are SGHAT and FQNNGV. With 2 bases clipped from V and 5 bases from J, the junction kept 5 bases outside the gene matches. This CDR3 region has 15 residues. CDR3 sequence: CASSLKWRETGELFF. CDR3 sequence (DNA): TGTGCCAGCAGCTTAAAGTGGCGGGAGACCGGGGAGCTGTTTTTT.

The genes are TRBV15 and TRBJ2-6, with 9 nucleotides matching TRBD1. The V gene's germline CDR1 is LNHNV and CDR2 YYDKDF (reference sequence). The CDR3 extends over 17 amino acids. The junction had 7 bases not matched to a gene; V was cut back by 3 bases and J by 4 bases. Written as DNA, the CDR3 is TGTGCCACCAGCAGGGGACAGGGCGGTTACGGGGCCAACGTCCTGACTTTC. Its translation is CATSRGQGGYGANVLTF.

This chain joins TRBV10-3 and TRBJ2-7; TRBD2 might be the D (6 bases). Germline V gene lookup returns CDR1 ENHRY and CDR2 SYGVKD. This CDR3 has 15 amino acids. The V and J ends lost 4 bases and 0 bases respectively, with 13 bases between them. CDR3: CAISGAGPNSYEQYF. CDR3 in DNA: TGTGCCATCAGTGGCGCGGGGCCTAACTCCTACGAGCAGTACTTC.

The rearrangement joins TRBV14 to TRBJ2-7; TRBD2 matches 8 bases. CDR1 SGHDN and CDR2 FVKESK come from the germline V gene. This CDR3 is 12 amino acids long. CDR3: CPPRGVIDEQYF. The CDR3 region has the DNA TGTCCACCGCGGGGGGTTATCGACGAGCAGTACTTC.

The chain joins TRBV6-5 to TRBJ1-4, with TRBD1 as a possible D gene (6 bases). CDR3 length equals 16 residues. The V gene's germline CDR1 is MNHEY and CDR2 SVGAGI. Trimming removed 2 bases at V and 8 bases at J, with 18 bases between. CDR3 sequence: CASSYEFTGSSEKLFF. The DNA of the CDR3 is TGTGCCAGCAGTTACGAGTTTACAGGGTCAAGCGAAAAACTGTTTTTT.

The gene calls are TRBV11-3 and TRBJ2-7; 7 bases are shared with TRBD1. CDR1 and CDR2 (germline): SGHNT, YENEEA. The CDR3 has 15 amino acids. V lost 1 base and J lost 1; bases outside the gene matches: 4. The CDR3 DNA sequence: TGTGCCAGCAGCTTAGGGCCAGGGGGTTCCTACGAGCAGTACTTC. It is translated as CASSLGPGGSYEQYF. The full variable domain, rest sourced from reference TRBV11-3 and TRBJ2-7, is EAGVVQSPRYKIIEKKQPVAFWCNPISGHNTLYWYLQNLGQGPELLIRYENEEAVDDSQLPKDRFSAERLKGVDSTLKIQPAELGDSAVYLCASSLGPGGSYEQYFGPGTRLTVT.

The count of this clone is one. The chain links TRBV7-9 to TRBJ2-7, with 9 bases matching TRBD2. The CDR3 contains 15 residues. CDR1 is SEHNR and CDR2 is FQNEAQ in the germline V gene (reference sequence). V lost 7 bases and J lost 5; bases outside the gene matches: 12. The CDR3 DNA follows: TGTGCCAGCACCCTAAGTCTAGCGGGGAACGACGAGCAGTACTTC. Its protein product is CASTLSLAGNDEQYF.

The genes are TRBV2 and TRBJ2-1; D is unclear. Trimming took off 5 bases at V and 3 bases at J, with 2 bases between the two ends. This CDR3 is 11 amino acids long. Germline V gives CDR1 SNHLY, CDR2 FYNNEI. CDR3 residues: CASSSYNEQFF. In nucleotides, the CDR3 is TGTGCCAGCAGTAGCTACAATGAGCAGTTCTTC.

This chain connects TRBV27 to TRBJ1-3; a weak D match, TRBD1 (5 bases). The CDR3 is 15 residues long. Germline CDR1 is MNHEY and CDR2 is SMNVEV (reference sequence). V was clipped by 6 bases and J by 0 bases, with 12 bases between them. The DNA for the CDR3 is TGTGCCAGCAGGACGCAGGGAAGCTCTGGAAACACCATATATTTT. As protein: CASRTQGSSGNTIYF.

The chain couples TRBV18 to TRBJ1-1, with D unresolved. Germline-derived CDR1 and CDR2 are KGHSH and LQKENI. This CDR3 region has 14 residues. Trimming removed 2 bases at V and 3 bases at J, with 10 bases between. CDR3 sequence reads: CASSPAGFDTEAFF. CDR3 sequence (DNA): TGTGCCAGCTCACCAGCGGGGTTCGACACTGAAGCTTTCTTT.

This clone turned up a few times. This chain links TRBV30 with TRBJ2-3; D gene uncertain. CDR3 length: 12 amino acids. CDR1 is GTSNPN and CDR2 is SVGIG in the germline V gene (reference sequence). Trimming took 2 bases from V and 3 from J, leaving 6 bases between them. In nucleotides, the CDR3 is TGTGCCTGGAGTCTAGAAACAGATACGCAGTATTTT. It encodes CAWSLETDTQYF. Filled out from reference TRBV30 and TRBJ2-3, the complete variable domain reads SQTIHQWPATLVQPVGSPLSLECTVEGTSNPNLYWYRQAAGRGLQLLFYSVGIGQISSEVPQNLSASRPQDRQFILSSKKLLLSDSGFYLCAWSLETDTQYFGPGTRLTVL.

This rearrangement joins TRBV2 to TRBJ1-2; D not certain. CDR1 and CDR2 (germline): SNHLY, FYNNEI. The CDR3 is made up of 15 amino acids. Trimming stripped 2 bases from V and 2 bases from J, with 12 bases between. The CDR3 region has the DNA TGTGCCAGCAGTGAAAGCAAGGGCAGGAACTATGGCTACACCTTC. Protein product: CASSESKGRNYGYTF.

This clone was detected only a few times. This chain connects TRBV4-2 to TRBJ2-1; TRBD2 matches 13 bases. The trim removed 1 base at V and 8 bases at J, leaving 5 bases unmatched. The CDR3 length is 16 residues. Looked up from germline, CDR1 is LGHNA and CDR2 is YNFKEQ. Here the CDR3 reads CASSQGSGLAGYEQFF. CDR3 DNA sequence: TGTGCCAGCAGCCAAGGGTCGGGACTAGCGGGATATGAGCAGTTCTTC.